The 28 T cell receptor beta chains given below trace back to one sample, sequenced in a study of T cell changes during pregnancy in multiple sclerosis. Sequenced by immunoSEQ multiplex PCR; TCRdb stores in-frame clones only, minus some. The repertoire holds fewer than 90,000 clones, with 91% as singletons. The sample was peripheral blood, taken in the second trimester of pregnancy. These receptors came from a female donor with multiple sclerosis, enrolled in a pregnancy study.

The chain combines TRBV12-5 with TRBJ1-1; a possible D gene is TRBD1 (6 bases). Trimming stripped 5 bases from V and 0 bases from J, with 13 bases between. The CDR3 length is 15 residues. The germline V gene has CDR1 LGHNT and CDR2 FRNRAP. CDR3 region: CASGPPDRMNTEAFF. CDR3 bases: TGTGCTAGTGGTCCTCCGGACAGAATGAACACTGAAGCTTTCTTT.

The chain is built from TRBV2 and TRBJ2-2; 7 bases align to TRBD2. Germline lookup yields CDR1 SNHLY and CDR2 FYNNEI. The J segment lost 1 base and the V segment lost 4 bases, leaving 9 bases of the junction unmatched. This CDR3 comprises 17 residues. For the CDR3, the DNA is TGTGCCAGCAGTGTAGGTCCCAGCGGGATGAACACCGGGGAGCTGTTTTTT. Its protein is CASSVGPSGMNTGELFF.

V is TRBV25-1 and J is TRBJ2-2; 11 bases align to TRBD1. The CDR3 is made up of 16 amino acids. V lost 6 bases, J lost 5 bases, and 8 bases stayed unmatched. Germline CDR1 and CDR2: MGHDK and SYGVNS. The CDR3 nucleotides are TGTGCCAGCAGGGCTACCGGGACAGGGGGAACCGGGGAGCTGTTTTTT. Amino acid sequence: CASRATGTGGTGELFF.

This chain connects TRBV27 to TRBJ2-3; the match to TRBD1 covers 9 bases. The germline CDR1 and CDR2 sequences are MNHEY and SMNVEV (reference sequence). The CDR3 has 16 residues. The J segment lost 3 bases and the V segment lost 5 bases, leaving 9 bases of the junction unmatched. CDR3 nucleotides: TGTGCCAGCAGTCCCGTCGGGACAGGGTTTACAGATACGCAGTATTTT. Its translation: CASSPVGTGFTDTQYF.

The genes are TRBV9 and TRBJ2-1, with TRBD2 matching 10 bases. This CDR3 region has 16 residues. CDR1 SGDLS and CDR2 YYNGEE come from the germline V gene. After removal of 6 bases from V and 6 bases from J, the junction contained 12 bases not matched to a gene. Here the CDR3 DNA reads TGTGCCAGCACCATTAAAGCGGGGGGGAACGGCAATGAGCAGTTCTTC. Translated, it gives CASTIKAGGNGNEQFF.

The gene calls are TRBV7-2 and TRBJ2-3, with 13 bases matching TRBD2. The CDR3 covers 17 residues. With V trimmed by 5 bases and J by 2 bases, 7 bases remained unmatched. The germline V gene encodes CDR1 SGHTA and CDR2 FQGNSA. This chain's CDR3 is CASSETSGGAYTDTQYF. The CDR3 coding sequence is TGTGCCAGCAGCGAAACTAGCGGGGGGGCTTACACAGATACGCAGTATTTT. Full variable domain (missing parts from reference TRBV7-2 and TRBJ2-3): GAGVSQSPSNKVTEKGKDVELRCDPISGHTALYWYRQSLGQGLEFLIYFQGNSAPDKSGLPSDRFSAERTGGSVSTLTIQRTQQEDSAVYLCASSETSGGAYTDTQYFGPGTRLTVL.

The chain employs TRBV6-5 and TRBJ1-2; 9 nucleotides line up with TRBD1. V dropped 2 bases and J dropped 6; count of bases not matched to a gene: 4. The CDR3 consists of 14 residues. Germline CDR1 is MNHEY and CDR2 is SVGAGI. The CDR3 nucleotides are TGTGCCAGCAGTTACAACAGGGGGCAAGATGGCTACACCTTC. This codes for CASSYNRGQDGYTF.

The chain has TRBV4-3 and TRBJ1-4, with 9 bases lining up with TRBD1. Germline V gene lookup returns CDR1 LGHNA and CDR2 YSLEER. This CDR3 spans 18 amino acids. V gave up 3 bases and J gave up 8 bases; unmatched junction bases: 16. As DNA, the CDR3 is TGCGCCAGCAGCCACCAACCAAACATGGACAGGGGTGGGGAAAAACTGTTTTTT. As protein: CASSHQPNMDRGGEKLFF.

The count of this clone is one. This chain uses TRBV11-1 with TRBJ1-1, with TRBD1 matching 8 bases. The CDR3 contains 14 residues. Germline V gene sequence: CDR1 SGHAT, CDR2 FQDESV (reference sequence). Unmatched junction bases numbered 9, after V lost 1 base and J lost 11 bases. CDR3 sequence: CASSLGRDRYGAFF. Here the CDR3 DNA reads TGTGCCAGCAGCTTAGGCCGGGACAGGTATGGGGCTTTCTTT.

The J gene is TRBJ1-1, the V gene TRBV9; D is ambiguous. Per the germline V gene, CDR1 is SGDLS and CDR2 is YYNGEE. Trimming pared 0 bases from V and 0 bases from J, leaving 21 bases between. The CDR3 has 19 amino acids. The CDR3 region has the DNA TGTGCCAGCAGCGTAGCTACGCTGACTCATTCTCCTATGAACACTGAAGCTTTCTTT. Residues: CASSVATLTHSPMNTEAFF.

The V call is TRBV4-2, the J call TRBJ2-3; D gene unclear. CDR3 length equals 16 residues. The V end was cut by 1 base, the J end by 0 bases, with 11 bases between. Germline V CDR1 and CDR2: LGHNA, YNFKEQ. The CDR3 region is CASSQAPITSTDTQYF. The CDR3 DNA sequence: TGTGCCAGCAGCCAAGCGCCGATAACTAGCACAGATACGCAGTATTTT.

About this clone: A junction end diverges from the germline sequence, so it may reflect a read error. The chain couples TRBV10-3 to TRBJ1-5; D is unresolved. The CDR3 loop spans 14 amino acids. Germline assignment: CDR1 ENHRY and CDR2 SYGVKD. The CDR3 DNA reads TGTGCCATCAGTAGAGACACCCGCAATCAGCCCCGGCATTTT. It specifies CAISRDTRNQPRHF.

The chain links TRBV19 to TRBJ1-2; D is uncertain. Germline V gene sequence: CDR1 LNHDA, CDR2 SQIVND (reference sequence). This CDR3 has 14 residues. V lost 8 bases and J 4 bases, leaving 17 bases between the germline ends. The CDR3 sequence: CASLRLTRPYGYTF. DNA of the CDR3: TGTGCCAGTCTTCGGCTGACAAGGCCCTATGGCTACACCTTC.

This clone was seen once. As DNA, the CDR3 is TGTGCCTGGAGTGTAGCCCCCGCCAGGCCGGTTTTTAACTACGAGCAGTACTTC. It specifies CAWSVAPARPVFNYEQYF. The chain employs TRBV30 and TRBJ2-7; unclear D gene. The CDR3 extends over 18 amino acids. Germline CDR1 and CDR2: GTSNPN and SVGIG (reference sequence). Trimming shortened V by 0 bases and J by 3 bases, and 24 bases separated the two germline ends.

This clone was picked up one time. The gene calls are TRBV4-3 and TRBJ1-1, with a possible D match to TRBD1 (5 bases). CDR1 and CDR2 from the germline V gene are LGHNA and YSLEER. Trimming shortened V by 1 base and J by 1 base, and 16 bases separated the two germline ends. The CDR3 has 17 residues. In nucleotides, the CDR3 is TGCGCCAGCAGCCAAGGAGTGGGGGGGACCCGGAACACTGAAGCTTTCTTT. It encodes CASSQGVGGTRNTEAFF.

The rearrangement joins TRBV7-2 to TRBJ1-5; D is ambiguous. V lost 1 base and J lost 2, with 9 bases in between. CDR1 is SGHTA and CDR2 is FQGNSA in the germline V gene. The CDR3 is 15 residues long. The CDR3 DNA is TGTGCCAGCAGCTTAGTCTTAACAGGCAATCAGCCCCAGCATTTT. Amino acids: CASSLVLTGNQPQHF. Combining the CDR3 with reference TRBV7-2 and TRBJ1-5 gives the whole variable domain GAGVSQSPSNKVTEKGKDVELRCDPISGHTALYWYRQSLGQGLEFLIYFQGNSAPDKSGLPSDRFSAERTGGSVSTLTIQRTQQEDSAVYLCASSLVLTGNQPQHFGDGTRLSIL.

The CDR3 region has the DNA TGTGCCAGCAGTTTAGACAGGGGCGATACGCAGTATTTT. Translation: CASSLDRGDTQYF. This chain links TRBV6-1 with TRBJ2-3; 8 bases are shared with TRBD1. Germline-derived CDR1 and CDR2 are MNHNS and SASEGT. V lost 5 bases to trimming and J lost 6 bases; unmatched junction nucleotides: 4. The CDR3 extends over 13 amino acids.

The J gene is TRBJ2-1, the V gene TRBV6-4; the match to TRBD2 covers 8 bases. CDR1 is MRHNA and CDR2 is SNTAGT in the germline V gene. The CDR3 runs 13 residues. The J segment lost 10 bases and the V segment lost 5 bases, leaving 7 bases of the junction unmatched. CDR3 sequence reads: CASSQRGGREQFF. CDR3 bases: TGTGCCAGCAGTCAACGGGGGGGCAGGGAGCAGTTCTTC.

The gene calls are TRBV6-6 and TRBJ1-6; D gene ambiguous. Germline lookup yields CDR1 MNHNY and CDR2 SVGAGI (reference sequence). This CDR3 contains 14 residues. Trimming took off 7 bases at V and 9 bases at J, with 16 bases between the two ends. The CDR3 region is CASTQLQASSPLHF. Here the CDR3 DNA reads TGTGCCAGCACCCAACTGCAGGCCAGTTCACCCCTCCACTTT.

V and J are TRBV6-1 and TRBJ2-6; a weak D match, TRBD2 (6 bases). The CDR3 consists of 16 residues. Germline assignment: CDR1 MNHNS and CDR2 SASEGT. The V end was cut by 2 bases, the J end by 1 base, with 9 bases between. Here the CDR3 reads CASSETGGSGANVLTF. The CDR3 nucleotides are TGTGCCAGCAGTGAAACTGGAGGGTCTGGGGCCAACGTCCTGACTTTC.

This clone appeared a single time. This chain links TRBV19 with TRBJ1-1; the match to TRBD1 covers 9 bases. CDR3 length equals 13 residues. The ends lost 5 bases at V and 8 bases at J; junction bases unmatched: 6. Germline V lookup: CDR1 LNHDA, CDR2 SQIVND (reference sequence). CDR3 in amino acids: CASSSRQGDEAFF. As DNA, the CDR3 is TGTGCCAGTAGTTCTCGACAGGGGGACGAAGCTTTCTTT.

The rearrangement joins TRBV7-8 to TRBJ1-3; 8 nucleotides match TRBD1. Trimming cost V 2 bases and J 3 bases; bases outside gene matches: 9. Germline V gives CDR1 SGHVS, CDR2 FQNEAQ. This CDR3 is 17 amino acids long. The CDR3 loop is CASSLPKGQGGGNTIYF. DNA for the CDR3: TGTGCCAGCAGCTTACCTAAAGGACAGGGCGGTGGAAACACCATATATTTT.

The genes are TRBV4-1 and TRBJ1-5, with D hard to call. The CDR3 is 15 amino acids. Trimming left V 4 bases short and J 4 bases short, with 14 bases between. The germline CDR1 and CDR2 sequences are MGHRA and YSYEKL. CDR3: CASSPPGRYNQPQHF. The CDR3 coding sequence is TGCGCCAGCAGCCCACCCGGGAGATATAATCAGCCCCAGCATTTT.

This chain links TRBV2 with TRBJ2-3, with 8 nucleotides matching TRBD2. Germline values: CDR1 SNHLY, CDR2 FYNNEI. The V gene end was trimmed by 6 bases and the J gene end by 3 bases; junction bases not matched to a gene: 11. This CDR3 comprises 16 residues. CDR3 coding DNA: TGTGCCAGCAGCGGGACCGGGGGGGGCTCGACAGATACGCAGTATTTT. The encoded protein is CASSGTGGGSTDTQYF.

The CDR3 nucleotides read TGCGCCAGCTCGGAACCGGGACAGGGCGATAATCAGCCCCAGCATTTT. Its translation: CASSEPGQGDNQPQHF. V gene TRBV10-1 combines with J gene TRBJ1-5; 9 bases map to TRBD1. CDR1 is WNHNN, CDR2 SYGVQD, per germline (reference sequence). Trimming took 8 bases from V and 4 from J; bases not matched to a gene: 12. This CDR3 contains 16 residues.

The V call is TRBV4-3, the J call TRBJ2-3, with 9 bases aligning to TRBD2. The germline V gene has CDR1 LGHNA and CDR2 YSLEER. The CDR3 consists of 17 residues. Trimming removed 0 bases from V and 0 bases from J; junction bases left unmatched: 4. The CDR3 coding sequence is TGCGCCAGCAGCCAAGATGGGCTAGCGGGGAGCACAGATACGCAGTATTTT. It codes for CASSQDGLAGSTDTQYF.

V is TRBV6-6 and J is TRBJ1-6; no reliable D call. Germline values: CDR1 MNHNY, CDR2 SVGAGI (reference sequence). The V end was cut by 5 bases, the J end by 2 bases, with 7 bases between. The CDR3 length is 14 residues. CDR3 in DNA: TGTGCCAGCAGTGCTGAGGCCTATAATTCACCCCTCCACTTT. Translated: CASSAEAYNSPLHF.

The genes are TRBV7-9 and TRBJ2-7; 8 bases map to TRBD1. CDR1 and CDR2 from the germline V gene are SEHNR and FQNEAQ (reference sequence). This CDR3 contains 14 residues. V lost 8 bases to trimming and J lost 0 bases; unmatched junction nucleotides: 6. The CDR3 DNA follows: TGTGCCAGCCGGGGACAGGAATACTCCTACGAGCAGTACTTC. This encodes CASRGQEYSYEQYF.